This T cell receptor (beta chain) is drawn from a study of glioma-infiltrating T cells after dendritic cell vaccination. Study-level background: Autologous tumor lysate was loaded overnight onto monocyte-derived dendritic cells grown approximately seven days with IL-4 and GM-CSF.

Losses at the gene ends were 6 bases for V and 2 bases for J; bases not matched to a gene: 6. The CDR3 is 14 amino acids. Germline assignment: CDR1 MNHNS and CDR2 SASEGT. Assay: immunoSEQ multiplex PCR; the TCRdb copy retains only in-frame clones and omits some. The table has about 65,000 clones, 86% seen once. Time point given: after dendritic cell vaccination, including at tumor progression/relapse. The TCR was taken from a human donor with glioblastoma. This chain links TRBV6-1 with TRBJ1-2, with 7 bases lining up with TRBD1. The sample here was blood, taken after dendritic cell vaccination. CDR3 DNA sequence: TGTGCCAGCAGCGCGGGACAGAGAAACTATGGCTACACCTTC. It encodes CASSAGQRNYGYTF.